This passage covers 28 T cell receptor beta chains from one sample sequenced in a study of T cell responses to AZD1222 COVID-19 vaccine. Using immunoSEQ multiplex PCR, the repertoire was profiled, and TCRdb retains in-frame clones only, with some absent. The sample contains approximately 93,000 clones, approximately 90% of which appear only once. The sample here was peripheral blood, taken 28 days after the second AZD1222 dose. The receptors here all came from an adult who received the AZD1222 COVID-19 vaccine.

In nucleotides, the CDR3 is TGTGCCAGCAAGGACAGCCTCTACTACGAGCAGTACTTC. It is translated as CASKDSLYYEQYF. The chain has TRBV2 and TRBJ2-7; possible D gene TRBD1, 6 bases. V dropped 7 bases and J dropped 3 bases, with 13 bases sitting between them. Germline CDR1 reads SNHLY; CDR2 reads FYNNEI. This CDR3 is 13 amino acids long.

The rearrangement joins TRBV18 to TRBJ1-6; D remains ambiguous. The length of the CDR3 is 15 residues. The V gene's germline CDR1 is KGHSH and CDR2 LQKENI. With 3 bases removed from V and 9 bases from J, the gap between germline ends came to 15 bases. The CDR3 DNA reads as TGTGCCAGCTCACCCTCCGGGAACGGCGGTTCACCCCTCCACTTT. Its translation is CASSPSGNGGSPLHF.

This chain joins TRBV28 and TRBJ1-2; tentatively, D is TRBD1 (5 bases). Germline V lookup: CDR1 MDHEN, CDR2 SYDVKM. V dropped 3 bases and J dropped 7 bases, with 15 bases sitting between them. The CDR3 has 14 amino acids. The CDR3 DNA reads as TGTGCCAGCAGTTTTAGGGCGAAAAGGGGTGGCTACACCTTC. As protein: CASSFRAKRGGYTF.

This chain joins TRBV7-2 and TRBJ2-1, with 11 nucleotides matching TRBD2. In germline, CDR1 is SGHTA, CDR2 FQGNSA. There are 16 residues in the CDR3. With 5 bases clipped from V and 9 bases from J, the junction kept 12 bases outside the gene matches. The CDR3: CASSGAPGLAAGEQFF. DNA of the CDR3: TGTGCCAGCAGCGGAGCCCCGGGACTAGCGGCCGGTGAGCAGTTCTTC.

This clone has ten or more counts. The V call is TRBV4-1, the J call TRBJ2-1, with TRBD2 matching over 8 bases. Germline V gene data show CDR1 as MGHRA and CDR2 as YSYEKL. Unmatched junction bases numbered 12, after V lost 0 bases and J lost 8 bases. The CDR3 is made up of 17 amino acids. CDR3 in DNA: TGCGCCAGCAGCCAAGATGAATCGGGACTAGTTTTCGATGAGCAGTTCTTC. This encodes CASSQDESGLVFDEQFF.

The gene calls are TRBV7-2 and TRBJ1-6; no firm D call. Trimming stripped 2 bases from V and 4 bases from J, with 9 bases between. CDR1 is SGHTA and CDR2 is FQGNSA in the germline V gene. CDR3 length equals 15 residues. CDR3 in DNA: TGTGCCAGCAGCTTAACCGCACCTTATAATTCACCCCTCCACTTT. This sequence encodes CASSLTAPYNSPLHF.

The chain combines TRBV7-9 with TRBJ1-1; the D is unclear. From germline, CDR1 is SEHNR and CDR2 FQNEAQ (reference sequence). The CDR3 is made up of 13 amino acids. The V end was cut by 7 bases, the J end by 10 bases, with 19 bases between. CDR3 region: CASTHKAPRGAFF. The CDR3 DNA is TGTGCCAGCACCCACAAGGCCCCGCGGGGAGCTTTCTTT.

The chain employs TRBV5-5 and TRBJ2-7, with TRBD2 matching 8 bases. The CDR3 contains 16 residues. V lost 3 bases to trimming and J lost 4 bases; unmatched junction nucleotides: 12. CDR1 is SGHKS and CDR2 is YYEKEE in the germline V gene (reference sequence). The CDR3 DNA is TGTGCCAGCAGCTCGGGGGGGCCAGGGGTCCTTTACGAGCAGTACTTC. Its protein is CASSSGGPGVLYEQYF.

The chain uses TRBV4-3 and TRBJ2-7; D ambiguous. V was pared by 0 bases and J by 6 bases, with 15 bases between. CDR3 length: 15 amino acids. CDR1 is LGHNA and CDR2 is YSLEER in the germline V gene. CDR3 sequence: CASSQDLATGGEQYF. The DNA for the CDR3 is TGCGCCAGCAGCCAAGATCTTGCGACCGGCGGCGAGCAGTACTTC.

This clone came up once. The rearrangement uses TRBV11-3 and TRBJ1-1, with unresolved D. Germline V gene lookup returns CDR1 SGHNT and CDR2 YENEEA. V was trimmed by 0 bases and J by 11 bases, leaving 10 bases between them. The CDR3 totals 12 residues. The CDR3 nucleotides read TGTGCCAGCAGCTTAGAGGACGGAAGCGCTTTCTTT. Translating it yields CASSLEDGSAFF.

The chain uses TRBV7-9 and TRBJ1-2; D unresolved. Germline V gene data show CDR1 as SEHNR and CDR2 as FQNEAQ (reference sequence). V was pared by 2 bases and J by 10 bases, with 11 bases between. The CDR3 is 12 residues long. In DNA, the CDR3 is TGTGCCAGCAGCTTACCCTACTCCGTCTACACCTTC. Translated: CASSLPYSVYTF.

The J gene is TRBJ1-6, the V gene TRBV4-1, with TRBD1 as a possible D gene (5 bases). CDR1 and CDR2 (germline): MGHRA, YSYEKL. V lost 4 bases to trimming and J lost 8 bases, with 15 bases between them. The CDR3 runs to 15 residues. Here the CDR3 DNA reads TGCGCCAGCAGCCCGAGCCAGGGAGGTCATTCACCCCTCCACTTT. Protein product: CASSPSQGGHSPLHF.

CDR3 residues: CASSEGVLLDPQETQYF. DNA of the CDR3: TGTGCCAGCAGTGAGGGAGTCTTGTTGGACCCTCAAGAGACCCAGTACTTC. V gene TRBV6-1 combines with J gene TRBJ2-5; D possibly corresponds to TRBD2 (5 bases). The germline V and J ends were trimmed by 3 bases and 2 bases, with 19 bases remaining between them. Germline V lookup: CDR1 MNHNS, CDR2 SASEGT. This CDR3 has 17 amino acids.

The chain recombines TRBV6-1 with TRBJ2-7; TRBD1 matches at 7 bases. CDR1 MNHNS and CDR2 SASEGT come from the germline V gene. CDR3 length: 13 residues. V dropped 3 bases and J dropped 4; count of bases not matched to a gene: 3. The CDR3 region has the DNA TGTGCCAGCAGTGACGGACAGGCTTACGAGCAGTACTTC. Protein: CASSDGQAYEQYF.

The chain recombines TRBV5-1 with TRBJ1-1, with 8 positions matching TRBD1. The CDR3 is 15 residues long. After removal of 7 bases from V and 1 base from J, the junction contained 9 bases not matched to a gene. Germline V lookup: CDR1 SGHRS, CDR2 YFSETQ. CDR3 nucleotides: TGCGCCAGCCGCCCCCGGGGACAGGCGAACACTGAAGCTTTCTTT. Translation gives CASRPRGQANTEAFF.

The chain has TRBV10-2 and TRBJ1-2; D unclear. Trimming took off 4 bases at V and 2 bases at J, with 5 bases between the two ends. Germline V gene lookup returns CDR1 WSHSY and CDR2 SAAADI. The CDR3 covers 12 residues. The CDR3 is CASSVLNYGYTF. The DNA of the CDR3 is TGCGCCAGCAGTGTATTAAACTATGGCTACACCTTC.

The chain's CDR3 is CASLDGTLGWNEQFF. CDR3 nucleotides: TGTGCCAGCTTAGACGGGACCCTGGGCTGGAATGAGCAGTTCTTC. The V call is TRBV7-9, the J call TRBJ2-1; possibly TRBD1 or TRBD2 for D (5 bases each). Trimming shortened V by 8 bases and J by 7 bases, and 21 bases separated the two germline ends. CDR1 is SEHNR, CDR2 FQNEAQ, per germline (reference sequence). The CDR3 contains 15 residues. Full variable domain (remainder filled in from reference TRBV7-9 and TRBJ2-1): DTGVSQNPRHKITKRGQNVTFRCDPISEHNRLYWYRQTLGQGPEFLTYFQNEAQLEKSRLLSDRFSAERPKGSFSTLEIQRTEQGDSAMYLCASLDGTLGWNEQFFGPGTRLTVL.

The rearrangement joins TRBV5-8 to TRBJ1-6; no definite D call. The length of the CDR3 is 14 residues. V lost 4 bases to trimming and J lost 4 bases, with 9 bases between them. Germline CDR1 is SGHTS and CDR2 is YDEGEE. CDR3: CASSAGTYNSPLHF. The CDR3 nucleotides read TGTGCCAGCAGCGCCGGAACGTATAATTCACCCCTCCACTTT.

J is TRBJ1-6 and V is TRBV6-1, with D possibly TRBD1 on 5 matching bases. V lost 2 bases to trimming and J lost 6 bases, with 17 bases between them. CDR3 length equals 17 residues. Germline CDR1 and CDR2: MNHNS and SASEGT. The CDR3 DNA follows: TGTGCCAGCAGTGAAAGGGGCTGGGCGGGAAGTAATTCACCCCTCCACTTT. Protein: CASSERGWAGSNSPLHF.

CDR3 in DNA: TGTGCCAGCAGCTCGACCCCCGGGGGCGAGCAGTACTTC. Translation gives CASSSTPGGEQYF. V usage is TRBV7-2 and J usage is TRBJ2-7, with a tentative D call TRBD2 (6 bases). From germline, CDR1 is SGHTA and CDR2 FQGNSA. Trimming cost V 4 bases and J 6 bases, with 13 bases left between them. This CDR3 contains 13 residues.

The chain is built from TRBV28 and TRBJ1-1, with 9 bases lining up with TRBD1. V was pared by 6 bases and J by 8 bases, with 10 bases of the junction left unmatched. CDR3 length: 14 residues. From germline, CDR1 is MDHEN and CDR2 SYDVKM. CDR3 protein: CASSLVQDRGEAFF. The DNA of the CDR3 is TGTGCCAGCAGCCTCGTGCAGGACAGGGGAGAAGCTTTCTTT.

The gene calls are TRBV12-3 or TRBV12-4 and TRBJ1-2, with unresolved D. This CDR3 region has 12 residues. V was shortened by 2 bases and J by 6 bases, with 7 bases between the two germline ends. The CDR3 DNA sequence: TGTGCCAGCAGTTTATGGGGAGATGGCTACACCTTC. Translated, it gives CASSLWGDGYTF.

The chain combines TRBV9 with TRBJ2-7; D might be TRBD2 (6 bases). The CDR3 spans 16 residues. V was shortened by 4 bases and J by 0 bases, with 17 bases between the two germline ends. Germline CDR1 and CDR2: SGDLS and YYNGEE. The CDR3 reads CASSYRDFGASYEQYF. DNA for the CDR3: TGTGCCAGCAGCTATAGGGACTTTGGGGCCTCCTACGAGCAGTACTTC.

The chain carries TRBV30 and TRBJ1-1; a weak D match, TRBD1 (5 bases). CDR1 and CDR2 (germline): GTSNPN, SVGIG (reference sequence). Trimming took 5 bases from V and 2 from J, leaving 12 bases between them. CDR3 length equals 13 residues. In DNA form, the CDR3 reads TGTGCCTGGGAGGAACAGGTTAACACTGAAGCTTTCTTT. The encoded protein is CAWEEQVNTEAFF. Looking up the rest from reference TRBV30 and TRBJ1-1 gives the full variable domain: SQTIHQWPATLVQPVGSPLSLECTVEGTSNPNLYWYRQAAGRGLQLLFYSVGIGQISSEVPQNLSASRPQDRQFILSSKKLLLSDSGFYLCAWEEQVNTEAFFGQGTRLTVV.

This clone was seen once. This chain connects TRBV12-5 to TRBJ2-3; 8 bases agree with TRBD2. The V segment lost 0 bases and the J segment 0 bases; nucleotides outside the gene matches: 5. CDR3 length: 17 amino acids. Germline V CDR1 and CDR2: LGHNT, FRNRAP. The CDR3 DNA reads TGTGCTAGTGGTTTGGTAGGCGGGGGGTTGAGCACAGATACGCAGTATTTT. This encodes CASGLVGGGLSTDTQYF.

The V call is TRBV27, the J call TRBJ1-2; tentative D call: TRBD1 (6 bases). The V gene's germline CDR1 is MNHEY and CDR2 SMNVEV (reference sequence). This CDR3 comprises 15 residues. Trimming left V 4 bases short and J 4 bases short, with 16 bases between. This CDR3 reads CASSYTRDKIYGYTF. The CDR3 region has the DNA TGTGCCAGCAGTTATACAAGGGACAAGATCTATGGCTACACCTTC.

The chain couples TRBV19 to TRBJ1-1; TRBD1 is a possible D gene (6 bases). Deletions cut 10 bases from V and 1 base from J, with 25 bases between. CDR3 size: 17 residues. Germline V lookup: CDR1 LNHDA, CDR2 SQIVND (reference sequence). Here the CDR3 DNA reads TGTGCCATCCAGCCGTGGGCAGGGGAGGAATCGAACACTGAAGCTTTCTTT. It is translated as CAIQPWAGEESNTEAFF. Based on the CDR3 plus reference TRBV19 and TRBJ1-1, the full variable domain is DGGITQSPKYLFRKEGQNVTLSCEQNLNHDAMYWYRQDPGQGLRLIYYSQIVNDFQKGDIAEGYSVSREKKESFPLTVTSAQKNPTAFYLCAIQPWAGEESNTEAFFGQGTRLTVV.

The chain carries TRBV4-3 and TRBJ1-1; D is unclear. The CDR3 sequence is 12 residues long. Trimming shortened V by 3 bases and J by 2 bases, and 4 bases separated the two germline ends. CDR1 and CDR2 (germline): LGHNA, YSLEER. CDR3 in amino acids: CASSHLNTEAFF. The CDR3 DNA reads TGCGCCAGCAGCCACCTAAACACTGAAGCTTTCTTT.